These T cell receptor beta chains were read from a single sample in a study of cytomegalovirus exposure and HLA in healthy donors. Sequencing was performed with immunoSEQ multiplex PCR; in TCRdb, only in-frame clones are kept and a portion is missing. In the table there are 60,000 to 75,000 clones, over 60% of which are singletons. The sample comprised PBMCs. These receptors were obtained from a woman in her forties or fifties in good health and CMV-seronegative. The CDR3 runs from the conserved cysteine through the conserved F or W. Each record gives: clone size, V gene, J gene, D gene, CDR3 DNA, CDR3 protein. A D gene is named only where the DNA matches it firmly. Size values are once, few and many counts, or a class for expanded clones, and some rows have none.

>-|TRBV29-1|TRBJ2-7|-
TGCAGCGTTGAAGGAGAGGCGGGCGAGCAGTACTTC
CSVEGEAGEQYF
>-|TRBV6-5|TRBJ1-5|-
TGTGCCAGCAGTTACGACAGAAATCAGCCCCAGCATTTT
CASSYDRNQPQHF
>-|TRBV30|TRBJ1-2|TRBD1
TGTGCCTGGACACAGGGGGACTATGGCTACACCTTC
CAWTQGDYGYTF
>-|TRBV28|TRBJ1-1|-
TGTGCCAGCTGTGGACACTACACTGAAGCTTTCTTT
CASCGHYTEAFF
>few|TRBV10-3|TRBJ1-4|-
TGTGCCATCAGTAAGACAGCGTGCGGGGATTTT
CAISKTACGDF
>once|TRBV28|TRBJ2-7|-
TGTGCCAGCAGTTTTCGGGCGGGACAGACCTACGAGCAGTACTTC
CASSFRAGQTYEQYF
>few|TRBV28|TRBJ2-3|-
TGTGCCAGCAGTTTCCTCGGGGGAAGGCGCACAGATACGCAGTATTTT
CASSFLGGRRTDTQYF
>-|TRBV5-4|TRBJ1-2|-
TGTGCCAGCAGCTTGGAGCAGACATATGGCTACACCTTC
CASSLEQTYGYTF
>-|TRBV6-5|TRBJ2-7|TRBD2
TGTGCCAGCAGGACTTGGGCGGGAGGGCCGGGCGAGCAGTACTTC
CASRTWAGGPGEQYF
>-|TRBV13|TRBJ2-1|TRBD2
TGTGCCAGCAGCCTACCGAACGGGAGGTCGGGTGAGCAGTTCTTC
CASSLPNGRSGEQFF
>-|TRBV7-2|TRBJ1-5|-
TGTGCCAGCAGCAAGCGGCGAGGTCAGCCCCAGCATTTT
CASSKRRGQPQHF
>-|TRBV6-5|TRBJ1-1|TRBD1
TGTGCCAGCAGTTTCTTGGGACAGGGGAGGTCTGAAGCTTTCTTT
CASSFLGQGRSEAFF
>-|TRBV7-3|TRBJ2-1|-
TGTGCCAGCAGTATGAGTCAGGGTTCCTACAATGAGCAGTTCTTC
CASSMSQGSYNEQFF
>-|TRBV10-3|TRBJ2-1|TRBD2
TGTGCCATCAGTGATGCCGGAACTAGCGGGAGATTCTCAGATGAGCAGTTCTTC
CAISDAGTSGRFSDEQFF
>-|TRBV30|TRBJ2-4|TRBD2
TGTGCCTTGGAGCCAGCGGGAGGTGCCAAAAACATTCAGTACTTC
CALEPAGGAKNIQYF
>-|TRBV11-3|TRBJ2-7|TRBD2
TGTGCCAGCAGCTTAGTTAGAGCGGGAGGGCCGTCATTC
CASSLVRAGGPSF
>-|TRBV5-1|TRBJ2-3|-
TGCGCCAGCAGCCAAGGCCCAGAATTGACGAGGGAGTATCTCGCGGATACGCAGTATTTT
CASSQGPELTREYLADTQYF
>-|TRBV28|TRBJ1-5|-
TGTGCCAGCAGTGTACGCGCGCCCCAGCATTTT
CASSVRAPQHF
>few|TRBV20-1|TRBJ1-2|-
TGCAGTGCCGACAGTTATGGCTACACCTTC
CSADSYGYTF
>few|TRBV7-2|TRBJ2-7|-
TGTGCCAGCAGCTTAGCGCGGGAAAACTACGAGCAGTACTTC
CASSLARENYEQYF
>-|TRBV6-6|TRBJ2-7|-
TGTGCCAGCAGTCCGCGGAGGAACACCTACGAGCAGTACTTC
CASSPRRNTYEQYF
>medium-sized|TRBV5-1|TRBJ2-3|-
TGCGCCAGCAGCTTGGCTCCAGCGGGCACAGATACGCAGTATTTT
CASSLAPAGTDTQYF
>-|TRBV4-3|TRBJ1-4|TRBD1
TGCGCCAGCAGCCGAACAGGGGGGGGCAGTGAAAAACTGTTTTTT
CASSRTGGGSEKLFF
>-|TRBV4-1|TRBJ2-1|TRBD2
TGCGCCAGCAGCCCGGGGGGACTAGGGACTCAAGAGCAGTTCTTC
CASSPGGLGTQEQFF
>-|TRBV7-3|TRBJ1-2|-
TGTGCCAGCAAACCGGGGGGGAACAACTATGGCTACACCTTC
CASKPGGNNYGYTF
>many|TRBV12-5|TRBJ1-1|TRBD1
TGTGCTAGTGGTTTGGTATTATTCGGACAGGGGAGGATGAACACTGAAGCTTTCTTT
CASGLVLFGQGRMNTEAFF